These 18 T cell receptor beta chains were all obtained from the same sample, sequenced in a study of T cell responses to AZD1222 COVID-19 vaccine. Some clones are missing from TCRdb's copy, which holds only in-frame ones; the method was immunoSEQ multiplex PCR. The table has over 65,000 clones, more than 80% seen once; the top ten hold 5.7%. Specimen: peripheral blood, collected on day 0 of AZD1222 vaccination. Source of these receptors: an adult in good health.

CDR3 residues: CSASGTGEEQYF. CDR3 sequence (DNA): TGCAGTGCTAGTGGGACAGGGGAAGAGCAGTACTTC. This chain uses TRBV20-1 with TRBJ2-7, with 10 bases that match TRBD1. The V and J ends lost 3 bases and 7 bases, in that order; junction bases with no gene match: 3. Germline loops: CDR1 DFQATT, CDR2 SNEGSKA (reference sequence). CDR3 length: 12 residues.

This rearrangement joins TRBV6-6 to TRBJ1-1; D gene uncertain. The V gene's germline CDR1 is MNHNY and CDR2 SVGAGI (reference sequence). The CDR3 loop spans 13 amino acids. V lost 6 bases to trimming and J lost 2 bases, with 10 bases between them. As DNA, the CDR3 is TGTGCCAGCAGCCCTTCCTCAAACACTGAAGCTTTCTTT. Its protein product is CASSPSSNTEAFF.

In DNA form, the CDR3 reads TGTGCCAGCAGTGAAGCTGGGCCAGGGGTTCAGCCCCAGCATTTT. Its protein product is CASSEAGPGVQPQHF. This chain connects TRBV6-1 to TRBJ1-5; D is possibly TRBD1 (6 bases). The CDR3 contains 15 residues. With 0 bases removed from V and 6 bases from J, the gap between germline ends came to 12 bases. Germline V CDR1 and CDR2: MNHNS, SASEGT.

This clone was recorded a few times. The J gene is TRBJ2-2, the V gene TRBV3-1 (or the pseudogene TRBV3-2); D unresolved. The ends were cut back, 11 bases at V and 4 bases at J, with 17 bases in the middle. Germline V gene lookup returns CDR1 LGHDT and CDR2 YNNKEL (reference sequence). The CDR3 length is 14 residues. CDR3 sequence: CAFWGSRSTGELFF. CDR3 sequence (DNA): TGTGCCTTTTGGGGTTCTCGGAGCACCGGGGAGCTGTTTTTT.

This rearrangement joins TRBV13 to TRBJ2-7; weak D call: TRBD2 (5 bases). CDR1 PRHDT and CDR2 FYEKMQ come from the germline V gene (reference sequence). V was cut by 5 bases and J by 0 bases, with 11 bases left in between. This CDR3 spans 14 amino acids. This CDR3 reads CASSRTDLSYEQYF. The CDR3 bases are TGTGCCAGCAGCCGGACTGACCTCTCCTACGAGCAGTACTTC.

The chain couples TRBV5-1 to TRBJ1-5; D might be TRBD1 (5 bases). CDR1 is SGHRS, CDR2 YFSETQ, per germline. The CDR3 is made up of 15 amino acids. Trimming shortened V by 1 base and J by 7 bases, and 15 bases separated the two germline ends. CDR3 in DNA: TGCGCCAGCAGCTTGAAGGGAGGGGACGTCCAGCCCCAGCATTTT. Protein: CASSLKGGDVQPQHF.

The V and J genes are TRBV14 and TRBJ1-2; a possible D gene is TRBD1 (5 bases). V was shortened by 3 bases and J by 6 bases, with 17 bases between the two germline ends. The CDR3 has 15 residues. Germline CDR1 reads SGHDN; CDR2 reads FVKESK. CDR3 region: CASSQLQVSGNGYTF. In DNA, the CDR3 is TGTGCCAGCAGCCAGTTACAGGTTTCCGGGAATGGCTACACCTTC.

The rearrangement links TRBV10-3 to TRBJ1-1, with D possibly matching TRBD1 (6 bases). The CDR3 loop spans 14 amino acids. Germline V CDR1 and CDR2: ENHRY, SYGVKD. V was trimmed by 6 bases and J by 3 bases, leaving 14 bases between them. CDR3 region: CAIRGDTQDTEAFF. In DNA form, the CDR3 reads TGTGCCATCAGAGGGGACACGCAGGACACTGAAGCTTTCTTT.

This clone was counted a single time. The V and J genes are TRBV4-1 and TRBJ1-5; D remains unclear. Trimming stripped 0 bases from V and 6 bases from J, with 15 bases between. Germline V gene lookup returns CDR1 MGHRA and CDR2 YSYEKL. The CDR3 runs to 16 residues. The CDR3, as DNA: TGCGCCAGCAGCCAAGATGGAGGGTACGACGGTCAGCCCCAGCATTTT. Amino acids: CASSQDGGYDGQPQHF.

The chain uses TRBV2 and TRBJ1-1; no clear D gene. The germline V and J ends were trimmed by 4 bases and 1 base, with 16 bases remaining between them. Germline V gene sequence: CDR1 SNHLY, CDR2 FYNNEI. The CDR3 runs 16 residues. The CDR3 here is CASSALVLGGNTEAFF. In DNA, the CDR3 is TGTGCCAGCAGTGCCCTTGTCCTGGGCGGGAACACTGAAGCTTTCTTT.

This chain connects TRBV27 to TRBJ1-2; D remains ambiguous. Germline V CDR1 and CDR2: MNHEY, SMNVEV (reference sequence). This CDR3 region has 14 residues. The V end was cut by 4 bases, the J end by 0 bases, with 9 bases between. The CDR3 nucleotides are TGTGCCAGCAGTTGGCATGGTTCTAACTATGGCTACACCTTC. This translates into CASSWHGSNYGYTF.

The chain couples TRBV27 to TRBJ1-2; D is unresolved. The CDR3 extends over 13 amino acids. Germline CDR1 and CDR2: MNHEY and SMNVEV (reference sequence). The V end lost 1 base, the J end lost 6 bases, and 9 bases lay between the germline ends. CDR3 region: CASSLWGGHGYTF. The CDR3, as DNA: TGTGCCAGCAGTTTATGGGGAGGTCATGGCTACACCTTC.

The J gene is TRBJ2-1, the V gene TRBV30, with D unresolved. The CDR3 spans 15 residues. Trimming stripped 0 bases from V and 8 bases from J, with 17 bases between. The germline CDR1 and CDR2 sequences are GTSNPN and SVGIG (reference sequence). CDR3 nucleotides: TGTGCCTGGAGTGTCGGCGGCCCCCCTTACGATGAGCAGTTCTTC. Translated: CAWSVGGPPYDEQFF.

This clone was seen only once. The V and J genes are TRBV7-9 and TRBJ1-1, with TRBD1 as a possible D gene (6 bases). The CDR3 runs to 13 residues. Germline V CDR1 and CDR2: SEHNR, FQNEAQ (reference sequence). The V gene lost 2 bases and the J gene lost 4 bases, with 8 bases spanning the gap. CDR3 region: CASSLQGRTEAFF. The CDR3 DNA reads TGTGCCAGCAGCTTACAGGGGCGCACTGAAGCTTTCTTT.

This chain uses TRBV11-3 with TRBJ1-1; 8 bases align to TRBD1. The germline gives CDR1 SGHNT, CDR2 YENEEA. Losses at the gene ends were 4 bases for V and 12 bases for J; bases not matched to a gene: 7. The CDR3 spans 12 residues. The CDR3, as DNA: TGTGCCAGCAGCTATCCGGACAGGGCCCCTTTCTTT. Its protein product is CASSYPDRAPFF.

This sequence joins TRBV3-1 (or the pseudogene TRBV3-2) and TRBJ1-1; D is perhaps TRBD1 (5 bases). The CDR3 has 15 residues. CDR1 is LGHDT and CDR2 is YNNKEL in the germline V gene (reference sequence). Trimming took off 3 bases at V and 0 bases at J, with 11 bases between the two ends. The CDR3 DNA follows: TGTGCCAGCAGCCAGGCAGGGCTGATGAACACTGAAGCTTTCTTT. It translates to CASSQAGLMNTEAFF.

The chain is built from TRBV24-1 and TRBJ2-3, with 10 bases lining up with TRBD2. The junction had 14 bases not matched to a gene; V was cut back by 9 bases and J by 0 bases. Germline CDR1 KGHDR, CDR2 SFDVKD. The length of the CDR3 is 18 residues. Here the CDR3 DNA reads TGTGCCACCTCTCCTGAGCGGGGGGGGAGTTCTAGCACAGATACGCAGTATTTT. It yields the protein CATSPERGGSSSTDTQYF.

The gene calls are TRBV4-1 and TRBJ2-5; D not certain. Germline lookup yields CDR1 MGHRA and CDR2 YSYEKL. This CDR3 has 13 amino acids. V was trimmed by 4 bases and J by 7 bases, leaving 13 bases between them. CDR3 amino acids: CASSPGMGWTQYF. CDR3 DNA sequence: TGCGCCAGCAGCCCAGGTATGGGTTGGACCCAGTACTTC.